The clone carrying this T cell receptor beta chain was recorded many times. The sample comes from a study of CD8+CD57+ T cells in acquired aplastic anemia. Germline V gene sequence: CDR1 SQVTM, CDR2 ANQGSEA. After removal of 6 bases from V and 0 bases from J, the junction contained 7 bases not matched to a gene. CDR3 size: 17 residues. In patients chosen for sequencing, flow cytometry had shown CD8+CD57+ cell expansion. Untreated patients provided the blood samples, with no therapy given before sampling. Genomic DNA, serving as template, underwent TCR beta VDJ and CDR3 profiling. In TCRdb, the reads were re-called with MiXCR into one record per CDR3 protein. Here the sample spans 120,000 or so distinct CDR3 sequences, under 60% being singletons.

V is TRBV29-1 and J is TRBJ2-1, with TRBD2 identical over 14 bases. Sample: sorted CD4+, CD8+, or CD8+CD57+ T cells (not recorded which) from PBMCs. This TCR derives from a human donor with aplastic anemia. Written as DNA, the CDR3 is TGCAGCGTCGCCGGACTAGCGGGGGGATACTCCTACAATGAGCAGTTCTTC. Translation gives CSVAGLAGGYSYNEQFF.